This is a list of T cell receptor beta chains from one sample in a study of cytomegalovirus exposure and HLA in healthy donors. The protocol was immunoSEQ multiplex PCR, while the TCRdb copy is restricted to in-frame clones and leaves out a portion. The profile covers 150,000 to 200,000 clones, with over 75% appearing a single time and roughly 10% taken by the ten largest. Sequencing used PBMCs. The receptors were gathered from a man in his late teens or twenties in good health and CMV-seropositive. Both conserved end residues are part of each CDR3. The D gene is left open where the match is weak. Part of the rows lack a size; the others show once, few, many or a class for expanded clones.

j_call: TRBJ1-4; v_call: TRBV13; clone_size: -; d_call: TRBD1; cdr3_aa: CASSHSGQGIFF; cdr3_nt: TGTGCCAGCAGCCACTCGGGACAGGGAATTTTCTTT
j_call: TRBJ2-7; v_call: TRBV6-1; clone_size: few; d_call: -; cdr3_aa: CASSGGVGRGYEQYF; cdr3_nt: TGTGCCAGCAGTGGCGGAGTAGGCAGGGGCTACGAGCAGTACTTC
j_call: TRBJ2-3; v_call: TRBV28; clone_size: -; d_call: TRBD2; cdr3_aa: CASGPIYAGERADTQYF; cdr3_nt: TGTGCCAGCGGGCCCATATATGCGGGGGAAAGGGCAGATACGCAGTATTTT
j_call: TRBJ1-2; v_call: TRBV14; clone_size: -; d_call: -; cdr3_aa: CASSATGTGYTF; cdr3_nt: TGTGCCAGCAGCGCCACAGGGACTGGCTACACCTTC
j_call: TRBJ2-7; v_call: TRBV4-3; clone_size: few; d_call: -; cdr3_aa: CASSQDWGSYEQYF; cdr3_nt: TGCGCCAGCAGCCAAGATTGGGGCAGTTACGAGCAGTACTTC
j_call: TRBJ2-5; v_call: TRBV10-3; clone_size: -; d_call: TRBD2; cdr3_aa: CAISEYLAGFEVETQYF; cdr3_nt: TGTGCCATCAGTGAGTATCTAGCGGGGTTCGAGGTGGAGACCCAGTACTTC
j_call: TRBJ1-4; v_call: TRBV4-1; clone_size: few; d_call: -; cdr3_aa: CASSQGLSTNEKLFF; cdr3_nt: TGCGCCAGCAGCCAAGGACTTTCAACTAATGAAAAACTGTTTTTT
j_call: TRBJ1-1; v_call: TRBV7-9; clone_size: -; d_call: -; cdr3_aa: CSSSLEWTNEAFF; cdr3_nt: TGTTCCAGCAGCTTAGAATGGACAAATGAAGCTTTCTTT
j_call: TRBJ2-3; v_call: TRBV18; clone_size: once; d_call: TRBD2; cdr3_aa: CASSVTTSGGAGGDTQYF; cdr3_nt: TGTGCCAGCTCGGTGACGACTAGCGGGGGGGCTGGTGGAGATACGCAGTATTTT
j_call: TRBJ1-2; v_call: TRBV30; clone_size: -; d_call: -; cdr3_aa: CAWRAGFLTF; cdr3_nt: TGTGCCTGGAGGGCAGGTTTTCTAACCTTC
j_call: TRBJ1-3; v_call: TRBV7-2; clone_size: -; d_call: TRBD1; cdr3_aa: CASSSFELQGGFSGNTIYF; cdr3_nt: TGTGCCAGCAGCTCGTTCGAATTACAGGGGGGCTTCTCTGGAAACACCATATATTTT
j_call: TRBJ2-5; v_call: TRBV4-1; clone_size: few; d_call: -; cdr3_aa: CASSQDPRAETQYF; cdr3_nt: TGCGCCAGCAGCCAAGACCCACGAGCAGAGACCCAGTACTTC
j_call: TRBJ1-1; v_call: TRBV15; clone_size: -; d_call: -; cdr3_aa: CATSRVARTNTEAFF; cdr3_nt: TGTGCCACCAGCAGAGTGGCCAGGACAAACACTGAAGCTTTCTTT
j_call: TRBJ2-1; v_call: TRBV4-1; clone_size: few; d_call: -; cdr3_aa: CASSQVDIVSYNEQFF; cdr3_nt: TGCGCCAGCAGCCAAGTGGACATTGTCTCCTACAATGAGCAGTTCTTC
j_call: TRBJ2-7; v_call: TRBV7-9; clone_size: -; d_call: -; cdr3_aa: CASSLEVSAKEQYF; cdr3_nt: TGTGCCAGCAGCTTAGAGGTGTCAGCGAAGGAGCAGTACTTC
j_call: TRBJ2-7; v_call: TRBV11-2; clone_size: -; d_call: TRBD1; cdr3_aa: CASSMLRGREYEQYF; cdr3_nt: TGTGCCAGCAGCATGCTCAGGGGGCGAGAATACGAGCAGTACTTC
j_call: TRBJ2-5; v_call: TRBV29-1; clone_size: -; d_call: -; cdr3_aa: CSVEARSMYQETQYF; cdr3_nt: TGCAGCGTTGAAGCGCGGTCCATGTACCAAGAGACCCAGTACTTC
j_call: TRBJ1-3; v_call: TRBV28; clone_size: -; d_call: TRBD1; cdr3_aa: CASSLSTGGGYTIYF; cdr3_nt: TGTGCCAGCAGTTTAAGTACAGGGGGCGGCTACACCATATATTTT
j_call: TRBJ1-2; v_call: TRBV7-2; clone_size: -; d_call: TRBD1; cdr3_aa: CASSVTGGEGYGYTF; cdr3_nt: TGTGCCAGCAGCGTGACAGGGGGCGAGGGCTATGGCTACACCTTC
j_call: TRBJ1-3; v_call: TRBV5-4; clone_size: -; d_call: -; cdr3_aa: CASSLQGRGNTIYF; cdr3_nt: TGTGCCAGCAGCTTGCAGGGCAGGGGAAACACCATATATTTT
j_call: TRBJ2-4; v_call: TRBV7-9; clone_size: -; d_call: TRBD1; cdr3_aa: CASRPRTGSNIQYF; cdr3_nt: TGTGCCAGCAGACCTCGGACAGGGAGCAACATTCAGTACTTC
j_call: TRBJ1-3; v_call: TRBV5-1; clone_size: -; d_call: TRBD1; cdr3_aa: CASSLGQGSDTIYF; cdr3_nt: TGCGCCAGCAGCCTGGGACAGGGGAGCGACACCATATATTTT
j_call: TRBJ2-2; v_call: TRBV7-9; clone_size: -; d_call: TRBD2; cdr3_aa: CAGGVRTGELFF; cdr3_nt: TGTGCCGGGGGGGTTCGAACCGGGGAGCTGTTTTTT
j_call: TRBJ1-1; v_call: TRBV30; clone_size: -; d_call: -; cdr3_aa: CAWTGVSTEAFF; cdr3_nt: TGTGCCTGGACAGGGGTGAGCACTGAAGCTTTCTTT
j_call: TRBJ2-7; v_call: TRBV30; clone_size: -; d_call: -; cdr3_aa: CAWSTGLNSEQYF; cdr3_nt: TGTGCCTGGAGTACAGGACTAAATTCCGAGCAGTACTTC
j_call: TRBJ1-2; v_call: TRBV6-5; clone_size: -; d_call: -; cdr3_aa: CASSYSALAGYGYTF; cdr3_nt: TGTGCCAGCAGTTACTCGGCCCTGGCAGGCTATGGCTACACCTTC
j_call: TRBJ2-1; v_call: TRBV27; clone_size: -; d_call: TRBD2; cdr3_aa: CASSLLLSGVNEQFF; cdr3_nt: TGTGCCAGCAGTTTATTGCTTAGCGGGGTTAATGAGCAGTTCTTC
j_call: TRBJ1-4; v_call: TRBV7-3; clone_size: -; d_call: TRBD1; cdr3_aa: CASSVGTGGDEKLFF; cdr3_nt: TGTGCCAGCAGCGTCGGGACAGGGGGCGACGAAAAACTGTTTTTT
j_call: TRBJ1-1; v_call: TRBV7-8; clone_size: -; d_call: -; cdr3_aa: CASSLVGGLGDTEAFF; cdr3_nt: TGTGCCAGCAGCTTAGTCGGGGGGCTTGGGGACACTGAAGCTTTCTTT
j_call: TRBJ1-5; v_call: TRBV30; clone_size: once; d_call: -; cdr3_aa: CAWSVIGAVGPQHF; cdr3_nt: TGTGCCTGGAGTGTAATTGGGGCGGTCGGGCCCCAGCATTTT
j_call: TRBJ1-5; v_call: TRBV19; clone_size: -; d_call: TRBD1; cdr3_aa: CASSIGTGDSNQPQHF; cdr3_nt: TGTGCCAGTAGTATTGGGACAGGGGATAGCAATCAGCCCCAGCATTTT
j_call: TRBJ1-1; v_call: TRBV29-1; clone_size: once; d_call: TRBD1; cdr3_aa: CSVRDRDGGEAFF; cdr3_nt: TGCAGCGTGAGAGACAGGGATGGGGGCGAAGCTTTCTTT
j_call: TRBJ2-7; v_call: TRBV9; clone_size: -; d_call: -; cdr3_aa: CASSVDPAGSYEQYF; cdr3_nt: TGTGCCAGCAGCGTAGATCCGGCAGGGTCTTACGAGCAGTACTTC
j_call: TRBJ2-1; v_call: TRBV19; clone_size: -; d_call: TRBD2; cdr3_aa: CASSIEGAGFYNEQFF; cdr3_nt: TGTGCCAGTAGTATAGAGGGAGCGGGATTCTACAATGAGCAGTTCTTC
j_call: TRBJ1-2; v_call: TRBV5-1; clone_size: -; d_call: -; cdr3_aa: CASSSITGVTYGYTF; cdr3_nt: TGCGCCAGCAGCTCAATAACAGGCGTCACCTATGGCTACACCTTC
j_call: TRBJ2-5; v_call: TRBV7-2; clone_size: -; d_call: TRBD1; cdr3_aa: CASSSGTGLETQYF; cdr3_nt: TGTGCCAGCAGCTCCGGGACAGGGCTAGAGACCCAGTACTTC
j_call: TRBJ2-3; v_call: TRBV9; clone_size: -; d_call: -; cdr3_aa: CASSVAMEQGNTQYF; cdr3_nt: TGTGCCAGCAGCGTAGCCATGGAGCAGGGAAATACGCAGTATTTT
j_call: TRBJ2-5; v_call: TRBV25-1; clone_size: -; d_call: TRBD1; cdr3_aa: CASRAGSGQGRQYF; cdr3_nt: TGTGCCAGCAGGGCGGGATCCGGACAGGGCCGGCAGTACTTC
j_call: TRBJ2-7; v_call: TRBV7-2; clone_size: -; d_call: -; cdr3_aa: CASSVGGRGDYEQYF; cdr3_nt: TGTGCCAGCAGCGTAGGGGGTCGCGGGGACTACGAGCAGTACTTC
j_call: TRBJ2-7; v_call: TRBV30; clone_size: -; d_call: -; cdr3_aa: CAFRPGTVSYEQYF; cdr3_nt: TGTGCCTTCCGTCCCGGGACTGTCTCCTACGAGCAGTACTTC
j_call: TRBJ1-2; v_call: TRBV7-9; clone_size: -; d_call: -; cdr3_aa: CASTGDTYGYTF; cdr3_nt: TGTGCCAGCACGGGGGATACCTATGGCTACACCTTC
j_call: TRBJ1-2; v_call: TRBV6-5; clone_size: -; d_call: TRBD1; cdr3_aa: CASTLGTDYGYTF; cdr3_nt: TGTGCCAGCACCCTGGGGACAGACTATGGCTACACCTTC
j_call: TRBJ1-3; v_call: TRBV30; clone_size: -; d_call: -; cdr3_aa: CAWAGMAFPNTIYF; cdr3_nt: TGTGCCTGGGCCGGGATGGCCTTCCCAAACACCATATATTTT
j_call: TRBJ1-1; v_call: TRBV20-1; clone_size: -; d_call: -; cdr3_aa: CSGRRNTEAFF; cdr3_nt: TGCAGTGGGCGGAGGAACACTGAAGCTTTCTTT
j_call: TRBJ1-5; v_call: TRBV18; clone_size: -; d_call: -; cdr3_aa: CASSRSVTNQPQHF; cdr3_nt: TGTGCCAGCTCGCGGAGTGTCACTAATCAGCCCCAGCATTTT
j_call: TRBJ1-1; v_call: TRBV5-4; clone_size: -; d_call: TRBD1; cdr3_aa: CASSLNPTGASTEAFF; cdr3_nt: TGTGCCAGCAGCTTGAATCCGACAGGGGCTTCAACTGAAGCTTTCTTT
j_call: TRBJ2-7; v_call: TRBV30; clone_size: -; d_call: -; cdr3_aa: CAWSFNDREQYF; cdr3_nt: TGTGCCTGGAGTTTCAATGACAGAGAGCAGTACTTC
j_call: TRBJ1-4; v_call: TRBV28; clone_size: -; d_call: -; cdr3_aa: CASSAGQEEKLFF; cdr3_nt: TGTGCCAGCAGTGCCGGACAAGAGGAAAAACTGTTTTTT
j_call: TRBJ1-1; v_call: TRBV4-1; clone_size: few; d_call: TRBD1; cdr3_aa: CASSRDRSDTEAFF; cdr3_nt: TGCGCCAGCAGCCGGGACAGATCTGACACTGAAGCTTTCTTT
j_call: TRBJ1-3; v_call: TRBV7-8; clone_size: -; d_call: -; cdr3_aa: CASSPTRSSGNTIYF; cdr3_nt: TGTGCCAGCAGCCCAACGCGGAGCTCTGGAAACACCATATATTTT
j_call: TRBJ2-2; v_call: TRBV11-2; clone_size: -; d_call: TRBD2; cdr3_aa: CASSLGTRSGELFF; cdr3_nt: TGTGCCAGCAGCTTAGGGACTAGGTCCGGGGAGCTGTTTTTT
j_call: TRBJ2-5; v_call: TRBV19; clone_size: -; d_call: -; cdr3_aa: CASKSVAGIHETQYF; cdr3_nt: TGTGCCAGTAAATCTGTGGCAGGGATTCACGAGACCCAGTACTTC
j_call: TRBJ2-3; v_call: TRBV19; clone_size: -; d_call: -; cdr3_aa: CASSIDHRPSTDTQYF; cdr3_nt: TGTGCCAGTAGTATAGATCACAGGCCTAGCACAGATACGCAGTATTTT
j_call: TRBJ2-1; v_call: TRBV5-1; clone_size: once; d_call: TRBD1; cdr3_aa: CASSSGQVEYNEQFF; cdr3_nt: TGCGCCAGCAGCTCCGGACAGGTTGAATACAATGAGCAGTTCTTC
j_call: TRBJ1-4; v_call: TRBV7-6; clone_size: -; d_call: -; cdr3_aa: CASSLDLSDEKLFF; cdr3_nt: TGTGCCAGCAGCTTAGATTTGAGCGATGAAAAACTGTTTTTT